This TCR beta chain is from a study of blood T cell repertoires in COVID-19 (dated by TCRdb to the early 2020s). Regarding the study in general: Samples from collaborators originated in the United States, Italy and Spain and spanned both the acute and convalescent phases of COVID-19. The sample metadata nearly always contained a de-identified subject ID, COVID-19 status, age in years and sex. The prospective study material was composed of cDNA or gDNA derived from T cells, B-cell-depleted T cells, or PBMCs. Samples came from the ongoing ImmuneRACE study (first 160 participants) plus 1,254 subjects from 6 global collaborators. Subjects who had been exposed to COVID-19, were actively infected with it, or had recovered from it provided the deeply sampled blood TCRbeta repertoires that made up the dataset. HLA class I and class II types, where available, came from metadata supplied by the sample provider rather than from assay-based typing. The repertoires were made available in a free public database intended to serve as a resource for research on the immune response to SARS-CoV-2.

The CDR3, from cysteine to phenylalanine, totals 16 residues. Only the CDR3 DNA is retained, 48 bases long and in frame from the first base. V is clipped by 0 bases and J by 2 bases, and the sequence between their germline boundaries is 11 bases long. CDR1 LNHNV and CDR2 YYDKDF are derived from the germline V gene (reference sequence). TCRbeta CDR3 regions were amplified from genomic DNA by means of the immunoSEQ Assay, a bias-controlled multiplex PCR. In the source study's methods: Within the assay, amplification of reference gene primers was used to estimate how many nucleated cells each sample contained. To quantify the absolute abundance of each unique TCRbeta CDR3 rearrangement, sequence reads were collapsed and filtered. For each sample, productive Simpson clonality was calculated by taking the square root of Simpson's diversity index across productive rearrangements. TCRdb re-hosts the immuneACCESS table, in-frame sequences only. Its copies lack some clones; in the studies checked, an unresolved V gene accounts for under half of them, and the cause for the rest is not known. Clone size and the V and J calls come from that table; the DNA yielded D and trimming. This sample is represented by tens of thousands of clones; about 89% of them were singletons. Together, the top ten hold 17% of the sample.

Each collaborating institution followed its own protocols to collect whole blood in K2EDTA tubes. For TCRbeta analysis, collaborators shipped samples as frozen whole blood, isolated PBMCs, or DNA extracted from either of those sample types. As to this clone: No cognate antigen has been identified for it. No base quality information exists; no much larger clone differs at one position.

General study outcomes and caveats: The quantity of clinical and demographic metadata differed by source and by participant and was supplied without curation.

Recombination connected TRBV15 to TRBJ1-3; confidence is insufficient to name the D gene. Sequenced sample: peripheral blood. The TCR was taken from a human donor in a cohort sampled during active COVID-19. The DNA sequence is given as TGTGCCACCAGCAGAGAATCGGGTGTTGCTGGAAACACCATATATTTT. The resulting protein is CATSRESGVAGNTIYF.